The 12 T cell receptor beta chains given below trace back to one sample, sequenced in a study of response to subunit inactivated influenza vaccine. TCRdb independently ran MiXCR on the RT-PCR reads; one entry per CDR3 protein. The sample holds about 610,000 distinct CDR3 sequences, 14% seen once. Source: PBMCs from blood, taken 12 days after vaccination. The origin of the receptors is a man aged 45 to 65 who received an inactivated influenza vaccine.

This clonotype appeared many times. The CDR3 sequence: CASSLGPGLALPEQFF. CDR3 sequence (DNA): TGTGCCAGCAGTTTAGGACCGGGACTAGCTCTCCCTGAGCAGTTCTTC. The chain couples TRBV12-3 or TRBV12-4 to TRBJ2-1; TRBD2 matches 9 bases. With V trimmed by 1 base and J by 9 bases, 10 bases remained unmatched. This CDR3 is 16 amino acids long.

The chain carries TRBV5-4 and TRBJ2-7, with 11 bases matching TRBD2. Unmatched junction bases numbered 8, after V lost 0 bases and J lost 6 bases. Per germline, CDR1 SGHNT and CDR2 YYREEE (reference sequence). There are 16 residues in the CDR3. CDR3: CASSLGDIAGGREQYF. The DNA for the CDR3 is TGTGCCAGCAGCTTGGGAGATATAGCGGGGGGGCGCGAGCAGTACTTC.

This clonotype showed up many times. The chain is built from TRBV15 and TRBJ2-7; 8 bases are shared with TRBD1. V dropped 8 bases and J dropped 3; count of bases not matched to a gene: 12. The CDR3 loop spans 15 amino acids. Looked up from germline, CDR1 is LNHNV and CDR2 is YYDKDF (reference sequence). The chain's CDR3 is CATGEDRGGGYEQYF. Written as DNA, the CDR3 is TGTGCCACCGGGGAAGACAGGGGTGGCGGCTACGAGCAGTACTTC.

This clonotype showed up just a few times. V and J are TRBV24-1 and TRBJ2-2, with 9 bases that match TRBD1. This CDR3 is 17 amino acids long. CDR1 is KGHDR, CDR2 SFDVKD, per germline. V lost 4 bases to trimming and J lost 4 bases; unmatched junction nucleotides: 9. The CDR3 protein is CATSEPTGTGTTGELFF. Written as DNA, the CDR3 is TGTGCCACCAGTGAACCTACCGGGACAGGGACCACCGGGGAGCTGTTTTTT.

This clonotype has just a few counts. This sequence joins TRBV15 and TRBJ2-5; the D gene is possibly TRBD2 (5 bases). There are 14 residues in the CDR3. CDR1 is LNHNV and CDR2 is YYDKDF in the germline V gene (reference sequence). V lost 4 bases and J 0 bases, leaving 9 bases between the germline ends. The CDR3 DNA is TGTGCCACCAGCACACTAGGGTACCAAGAGACCCAGTACTTC. Translating it yields CATSTLGYQETQYF.

CDR3: CASKLLSGNTIYF. CDR3 coding DNA: TGTGCCAGCAAACTTCTCTCTGGAAACACCATATATTTT. J is TRBJ1-3 and V is TRBV12-3 or TRBV12-4; D unresolved. Trimming removed 7 bases at V and 0 bases at J, with 7 bases between. The CDR3 is 13 amino acids.

The V gene is TRBV12-5, the J gene TRBJ2-1; 7 positions match TRBD1. The germline V gene encodes CDR1 LGHNT and CDR2 FRNRAP. This CDR3 has 13 residues. J gave up 8 bases and V 6 bases, and 7 bases lay outside the gene matches. CDR3 sequence (DNA): TGTGCTAGTGGCCTGGACAGGAGCCATGAGCAGTTCTTC. This gives the protein CASGLDRSHEQFF.

This clonotype was picked up a small number of times. CDR3 sequence reads: CASSPFRGRGADTQYF. CDR3 sequence (DNA): TGTGCCAGCAGCCCCTTTCGGGGGCGCGGAGCAGATACGCAGTATTTT. V gene TRBV14 combines with J gene TRBJ2-3; the D call may be TRBD1 or TRBD2 (6 bases each). Germline CDR1 and CDR2: SGHDN and FVKESK. V lost 4 bases and J lost 4, with 18 bases in between. This CDR3 is 16 amino acids long.

The rearrangement uses TRBV27 and TRBJ2-6; no clear D gene. CDR1 is MNHEY and CDR2 is SMNVEV in the germline V gene (reference sequence). Between the trimmed V and J ends, which lost 6 bases and 0 bases, there was a span of 15 bases. The CDR3 is 17 amino acids. The CDR3 DNA sequence: TGTGCCAGCAGATCGCCCGTATTAGGCTCTGGGGCCAACGTCCTGACTTTC. Translation: CASRSPVLGSGANVLTF.

The J gene is TRBJ2-3, the V gene TRBV20-1; D is undetermined. Between the trimmed V and J ends, which lost 3 bases and 1 base, there was a span of 11 bases. The CDR3 loop spans 14 amino acids. CDR1 and CDR2 (germline): DFQATT, SNEGSKA (reference sequence). CDR3 sequence reads: CSAREFRGTDTQYF. CDR3 DNA sequence: TGCAGTGCTAGGGAGTTTCGCGGCACAGATACGCAGTATTTT.

V and J are TRBV7-2 and TRBJ2-2; unclear D gene. V was cut by 7 bases and J by 0 bases, with 15 bases left in between. The CDR3 is 16 residues long. Germline V lookup: CDR1 SGHTA, CDR2 FQGNSA. Here the CDR3 DNA reads TGTGCCAGCAACAATAAAGGGTCCTCGAACACCGGGGAGCTGTTTTTT. It yields the protein CASNNKGSSNTGELFF.

The CDR3 reads CASMGGEQYF. The CDR3, as DNA: TGTGCCAGCATGGGGGGCGAGCAGTACTTC. The chain uses TRBV25-1 and TRBJ2-7; perhaps TRBD2 as D (6 bases). With 7 bases removed from V and 6 bases from J, the gap between germline ends came to 7 bases. Germline V gene sequence: CDR1 MGHDK, CDR2 SYGVNS. This CDR3 is 10 amino acids long.